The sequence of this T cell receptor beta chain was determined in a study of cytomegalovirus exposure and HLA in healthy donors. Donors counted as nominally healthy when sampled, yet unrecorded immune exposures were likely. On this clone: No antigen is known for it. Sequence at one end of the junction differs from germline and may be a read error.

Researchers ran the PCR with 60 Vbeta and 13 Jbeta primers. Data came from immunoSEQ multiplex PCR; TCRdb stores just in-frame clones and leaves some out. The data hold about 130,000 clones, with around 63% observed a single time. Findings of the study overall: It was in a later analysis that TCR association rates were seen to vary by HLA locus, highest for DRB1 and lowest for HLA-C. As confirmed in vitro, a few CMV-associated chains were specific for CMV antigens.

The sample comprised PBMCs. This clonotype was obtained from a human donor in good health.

The CDR3 DNA reads as TGCGCCAACAGCTTGGTGGGGGGGGTGAACACTGAAGCTTTCTTT. This sequence encodes CANSLVGGVNTEAFF. The V call is TRBV5-1, the J call TRBJ1-1, with D perhaps TRBD1 (5 bases). CDR3 length equals 15 residues. Per the germline V gene, CDR1 is SGHRS and CDR2 is YFSETQ.